This section outlines one TCR beta chain sequence together with its context. The data originate from a study of OX40 agonist ivuxolimab in advanced cancers. Study details: With a range of about 23 to 85, age averaged about 59 years, and about 82% were male.

TCRdb's table, derived via immunoSEQ multiplex PCR, lists solely in-frame clones and lacks some. Found here are 100,000 to 150,000 clones, 90% of them singletons; the top ten hold 0.95% to 1.4%. This receptor was taken from an adult with an advanced solid tumor such as melanoma, head and neck, liver or kidney cancer. Here the sequenced sample was CD4+ or CD8+ T cells sorted from blood, taken in a trial of the OX40 agonist ivuxolimab.

The CDR3 bases are TGTGCCAGCGCTTCAGGGGCCTTTGAGCCCCAGCATTTT. Its protein product is CASASGAFEPQHF. This rearrangement joins TRBV6-5 to TRBJ1-5, with D tentatively TRBD1 (6 bases). The CDR3 extends over 13 amino acids. Trimming shortened V by 8 bases and J by 8 bases, and 16 bases separated the two germline ends. The germline gives CDR1 MNHEY, CDR2 SVGAGI.